Following are 15 T cell receptor beta chains from one sample sequenced in a study of molecular identifiers for immune sequencing clone quantification (dated by TCRdb to about 2018). To prepare the library, PCR was applied. These reads were obtained on a NextSeq 500. Through fastp at Q25 and MiXCR, TCRdb rebuilt clones from the public reads, retaining in-frame beta chains. Entries that share a CDR3 protein sequence are merged under the most common genes and DNA. A total of approximately 680,000 distinct CDR3 sequences appear in this sample, 25% of them only once. Clones ranked in the top ten supply about 0.81% of the sample. The sample taken for sequencing was naive CD8+ T cells from blood, with Jurkat cell RNA spiked in. The sample's cell subset or site label is to be understood as: FACS-sorted CD8+CD4-CCR7+CD45RA+ naive T cells. The receptors stem from a human donor in good health. Some libraries in this study had Jurkat cell RNA spiked in.

This clonotype showed up just a few times. The CDR3 protein is CASSLGVGAGANVLTF. CDR3 in DNA: TGTGCCAGCAGCTTGGGTGTTGGGGCTGGGGCCAACGTCCTGACTTTC. The chain recombines TRBV13 with TRBJ2-6, with D unresolved. V was clipped by 3 bases and J by 2 bases, with 11 bases between them. The CDR3 consists of 16 residues. Germline V lookup: CDR1 PRHDT, CDR2 FYEKMQ (reference sequence).

This clonotype showed up many times. This chain links TRBV5-6 with TRBJ2-5; 7 nucleotides match TRBD1. V lost 0 bases to trimming and J lost 2 bases; unmatched junction nucleotides: 4. The CDR3 covers 15 residues. The germline V gene has CDR1 SGHDT and CDR2 YYEEEE. CDR3 nucleotides: TGTGCCAGCAGCTTGGGGGTCAGGGGGCAAGAGACCCAGTACTTC. Translated: CASSLGVRGQETQYF.

Notes on this clonotype: Mismatch with germline at one junction end may stem from a read error. The chain recombines TRBV20-1 with TRBJ1-2; D unresolved. The CDR3 spans 15 residues. Germline V gene data show CDR1 as DFQATT and CDR2 as SNEGSKA (reference sequence). The CDR3 protein is CSARDQSSSNYGYAF. The CDR3 bases are TGCAGTGCTAGAGATCAATCTAGTTCGAACTATGGCTACGCCTTC.

The rearrangement uses TRBV5-3 and TRBJ2-1; D is perhaps TRBD2 (6 bases). TRBV5-3 is an ORF, and what it does is uncertain. With 8 bases removed from V and 5 bases from J, the gap between germline ends came to 20 bases. The CDR3 is 15 amino acids. The CDR3 here is CASSGGWGDDNEQFF. CDR3 nucleotides: TGTGCCAGCAGCGGAGGATGGGGGGATGACAATGAGCAGTTCTTC.

This clonotype has ten or more counts. This CDR3 reads CATIGRGYEQYF. The CDR3 DNA sequence: TGTGCCACTATAGGGCGAGGGTACGAGCAGTACTTC. The chain couples TRBV2 to TRBJ2-7, with a weak D call TRBD2 (5 bases). Trimming cost V 10 bases and J 4 bases, with 14 bases left between them. Germline-derived CDR1 and CDR2 are SNHLY and FYNNEI. This CDR3 is built from 12 residues.

Points on this clonotype: This may come from a read error, since a much larger clone is one base off. This sequence joins TRBV28 and TRBJ2-6; D is tentatively TRBD1 or TRBD2 (6 bases each). This CDR3 region has 17 residues. Germline assignment: CDR1 MDHEN and CDR2 SYDVKM. The CDR3 DNA sequence: TGTGCCAGCAGCGGGGGCGACATAATTGCTGGGACCAACGTCCTGACTTTC. Translated, it gives CASSGGDIIAGTNVLTF.

V gene TRBV5-1 combines with J gene TRBJ2-1; the D is unclear. The ends were cut back, 6 bases at V and 0 bases at J, with 16 bases in the middle. This CDR3 comprises 16 residues. Germline V CDR1 and CDR2: SGHRS, YFSETQ. CDR3 loop: CASTERAASSYNEQFF. The CDR3 DNA sequence: TGCGCCAGCACGGAACGCGCCGCGTCCTCCTACAATGAGCAGTTCTTC.

This clonotype was observed many times. V usage is TRBV4-1 and J usage is TRBJ1-4, with no clear D. Per germline, CDR1 MGHRA and CDR2 YSYEKL. This CDR3 comprises 14 residues. V shed 3 bases and J shed 5 bases, with 10 bases lying between them. This chain's CDR3 is CASSQQMDNEKLFF. The DNA for the CDR3 is TGCGCCAGCAGCCAGCAGATGGACAATGAAAAACTGTTTTTT.

In its sample, this clonotype was seen a few times. The CDR3 DNA reads TGTGCCAGCAGCCAAGCCAGGGGCGGGTACACTGAAGCTTTCTTT. This translates into CASSQARGGYTEAFF. The rearrangement joins TRBV3-1 to TRBJ1-1, with D tentatively TRBD1 (6 bases). Trimming took 1 base from V and 3 from J, leaving 12 bases between them. The germline V gene has CDR1 LGHDT and CDR2 YNNKEL (reference sequence). This CDR3 spans 15 amino acids.

Details on this clonotype: One junction end does not reproduce the germline sequence, and a read error may be involved. The chain links TRBV20-1 to TRBJ1-4; D gene ambiguous. The CDR3 contains 14 residues. Germline loops: CDR1 DFQATT, CDR2 SNEGSKA (reference sequence). For the CDR3, the DNA is TGCAGTGCTATCAGAAAGAAAGAGGGTGAAAAACTGTCTTTT. Translation gives CSAIRKKEGEKLSF.

This clonotype was detected ten times or more. The chain joins TRBV11-2 to TRBJ2-1; TRBD1 agrees at 7 bases. Germline V CDR1 and CDR2: SGHAT, FQNNGV. The V and J ends lost 8 bases and 1 base, in that order; junction bases with no gene match: 11. This CDR3 contains 16 residues. The CDR3 DNA follows: TGTGCCAGCCGCGGATTGGACAGGTTATCCTACAATGAGCAGTTCTTC. Its translation: CASRGLDRLSYNEQFF.

This clonotype was seen more than once but under ten times. This chain uses TRBV21-1 with TRBJ1-4; the D call in the table, TRBD1, was not verified against the DNA. TRBV21-1 is flagged as a pseudogene. The CDR3 spans 16 residues. The CDR3 protein is CASSKIRDREGEKLFF. As DNA, the CDR3 is TGTGCCAGCAGCAAAATACGGGACAGGGAAGGTGAAAAACTGTTTTTT.

This clonotype was recorded a few times. This could be a read error, since a much larger clone is one nucleotide away. The chain recombines TRBV6-2 or TRBV6-3 with TRBJ2-3; D is unresolved. This CDR3 contains 12 residues. Germline loops: CDR1 MNHEY, CDR2 SVGEGT. The CDR3 nucleotides are TGTACCAGCAGTCTCCTTCTGGATACGCAGTATTTT. This encodes CTSSLLLDTQYF.

CDR3 DNA sequence: TGTGCCAGCAGCTTAGCGCATAGTAGCGGCCCAGAGAAAGAGACCCAGTACTTC. Translated: CASSLAHSSGPEKETQYF. The chain uses TRBV7-9 and TRBJ2-5; possibly TRBD2 for D (6 bases). The CDR3 is 18 residues long. The ends were cut back, 0 bases at V and 3 bases at J, with 20 bases in the middle. Germline CDR1 SEHNR, CDR2 FQNEAQ (reference sequence).

This clonotype was seen ten or more times. V is TRBV5-6 and J is TRBJ1-5; D gene ambiguous. V was clipped by 3 bases and J by 0 bases, with 7 bases between them. CDR1 and CDR2 from the germline V gene are SGHDT and YYEEEE. The CDR3 sequence is 14 residues long. CDR3 protein: CASSSGHSNQPQHF. The CDR3 DNA reads TGTGCCAGCAGCTCTGGGCATAGCAATCAGCCCCAGCATTTT. Looking up the rest from reference TRBV5-6 and TRBJ1-5 gives the full variable domain: DAGVTQSPTHLIKTRGQQVTLRCSPKSGHDTVSWYQQALGQGPQFIFQYYEEEERQRGNFPDRFSGHQFPNYSSELNVNALLLGDSALYLCASSSGHSNQPQHFGDGTRLSIL.